This T cell receptor beta chain was profiled in a study of monozygotic twins with inflammatory bowel disease. TCRdb reprocessed the 5' RACE reads, with one entry per CDR3 protein and no DNA. The sample table sets out 300,000 to 400,000 distinct CDR3 sequences. Germline CDR1 reads WNHNN; CDR2 reads SYGVQD (reference sequence). CDR3 size: 13 residues. This TCR came from a human donor with ulcerative colitis or Crohn's disease, or a healthy co-twin of an affected twin (not recorded which). The V call is TRBV10-1, the J call TRBJ2-5; the D call of TRBD1 rests on TCRdb alone, since no DNA is present to check it. The sequencing sample was made of blood. This CDR3 is CASSATIRGDQYF.